The entry below gives a single TCR beta chain sequence along with its context. V lost 7 bases, J lost 9 bases, and 5 bases stayed unmatched. Germline values: CDR1 SNHLY, CDR2 FYNNEI. CDR3 length equals 14 residues. These data are taken from a study of blood T cell repertoires in COVID-19. Looking at the study overall: Samples came from the United States, Italy and Spain, spanning acute and convalescent COVID-19. PBMCs, B-cell-depleted T cells, or T cells were the source of the cDNA or gDNA that made up the material.

Sequencing used immunoSEQ multiplex PCR; TCRdb keeps in-frame clones, though not all of them. The data show about 72,000 clones, just over 85% seen once. Input material: peripheral blood. The sequence came from a man aged 70 or older with active or convalescent COVID-19. This chain links TRBV2 with TRBJ2-3, with 15 bases aligning to TRBD2. CDR3 protein: CASTPGLAGGTQYF. The CDR3 bases are TGTGCCAGCACACCGGGACTAGCGGGAGGAACGCAGTATTTT.